This T cell receptor beta chain was profiled in a study of blood T cell repertoires in COVID-19. Whole-study context: The United States, Italy and Spain supplied acute and convalescent COVID-19 samples. From T cells, B-cell-depleted T cells, or PBMCs came the material, which was cDNA or gDNA.

CDR1 and CDR2 (germline): SGHDT, YYEEEE. The CDR3 covers 16 residues. Trimming at V came to 4 bases and at J to 4 bases, leaving 12 bases not matched to a gene. Authors' analysis steps: Reference gene primers were amplified, and this amplification served to estimate nucleated cell counts. Assay: immunoSEQ multiplex PCR; the TCRdb copy retains only in-frame clones and omits some. V, J and clone size are those of that table, while D and trimming were read from the DNA. Of some 80,000 clones listed, about 85% are singletons. This clonotype was sampled from a woman aged 50 to 65 with active or convalescent COVID-19. The chain links TRBV5-6 to TRBJ2-3; 7 nucleotides agree with TRBD2. The sequenced material came from peripheral blood. The CDR3 sequence is CASSTLRQRGPDTQYF. DNA for the CDR3: TGTGCCAGCAGCACGCTCCGTCAGCGGGGACCAGATACGCAGTATTTT.